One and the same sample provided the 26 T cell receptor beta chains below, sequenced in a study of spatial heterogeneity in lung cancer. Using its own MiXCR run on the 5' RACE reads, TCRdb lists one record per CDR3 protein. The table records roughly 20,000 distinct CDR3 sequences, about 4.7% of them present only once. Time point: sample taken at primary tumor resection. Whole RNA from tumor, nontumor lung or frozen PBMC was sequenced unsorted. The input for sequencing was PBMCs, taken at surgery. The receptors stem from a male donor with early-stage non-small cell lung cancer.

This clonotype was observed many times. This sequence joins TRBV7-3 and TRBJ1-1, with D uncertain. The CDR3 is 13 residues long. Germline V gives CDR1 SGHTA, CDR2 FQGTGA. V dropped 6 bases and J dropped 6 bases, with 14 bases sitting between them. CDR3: CASSSARLAEAFF. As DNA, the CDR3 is TGTGCCAGCAGTTCGGCCCGGTTAGCTGAAGCTTTCTTT.

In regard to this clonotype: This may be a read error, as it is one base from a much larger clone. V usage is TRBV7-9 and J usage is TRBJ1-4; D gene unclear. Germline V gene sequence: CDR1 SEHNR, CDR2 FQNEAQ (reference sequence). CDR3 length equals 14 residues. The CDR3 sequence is CASSLVGNGENLFF. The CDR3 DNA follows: TGTGCCAGCAGCTTAGTAGGGAACGGTGAAAACCTGTTTTTT. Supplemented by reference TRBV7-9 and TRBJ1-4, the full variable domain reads DTGVSQNPRHKITKRGQNVTFRCDPISEHNRLYWYRQTLGQGPEFLTYFQNEAQLEKSRLLSDRFSAERPKGSFSTLEIQRTEQGDSAMYLCASSLVGNGENLFFGSGTQLSVL.

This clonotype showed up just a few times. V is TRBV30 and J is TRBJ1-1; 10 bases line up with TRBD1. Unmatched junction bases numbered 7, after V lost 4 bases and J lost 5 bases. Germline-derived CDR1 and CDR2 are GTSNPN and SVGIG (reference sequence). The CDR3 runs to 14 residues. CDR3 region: CAWTVGQGGTEAFF. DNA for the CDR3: TGTGCCTGGACCGTAGGACAGGGGGGGACTGAAGCTTTCTTT.

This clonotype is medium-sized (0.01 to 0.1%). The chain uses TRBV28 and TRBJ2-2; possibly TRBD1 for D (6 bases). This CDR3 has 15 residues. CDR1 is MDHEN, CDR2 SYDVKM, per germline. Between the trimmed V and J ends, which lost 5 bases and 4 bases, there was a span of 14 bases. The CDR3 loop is CASSQTSGATGELFF. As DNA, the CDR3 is TGTGCCAGCAGTCAAACTTCAGGGGCCACCGGGGAGCTGTTTTTT.

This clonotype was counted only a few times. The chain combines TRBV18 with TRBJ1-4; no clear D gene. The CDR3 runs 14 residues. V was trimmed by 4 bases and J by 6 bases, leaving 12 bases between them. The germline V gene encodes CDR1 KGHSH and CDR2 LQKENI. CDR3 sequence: CASSLSKGDEKLFF. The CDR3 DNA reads TGTGCCAGCTCACTCAGCAAAGGCGATGAAAAACTGTTTTTT. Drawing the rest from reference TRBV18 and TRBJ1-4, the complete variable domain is NAGVMQNPRHLVRRRGQEARLRCSPMKGHSHVYWYRQLPEEGLKFMVYLQKENIIDESGMPKERFSAEFPKEGPSILRIQQVVRGDSAAYFCASSLSKGDEKLFFGSGTQLSVL.

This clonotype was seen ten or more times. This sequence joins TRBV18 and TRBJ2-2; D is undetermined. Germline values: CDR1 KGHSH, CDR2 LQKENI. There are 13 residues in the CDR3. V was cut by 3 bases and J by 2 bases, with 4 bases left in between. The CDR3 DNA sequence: TGTGCCAGCTCACCGATCAACACCGGGGAGCTGTTTTTT. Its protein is CASSPINTGELFF.

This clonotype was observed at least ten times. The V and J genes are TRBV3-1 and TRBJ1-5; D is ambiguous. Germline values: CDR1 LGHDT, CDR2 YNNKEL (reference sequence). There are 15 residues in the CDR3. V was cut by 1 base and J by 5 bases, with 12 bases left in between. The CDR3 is CASSQGPGKYQPQHF. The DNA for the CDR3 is TGTGCCAGCAGCCAAGGTCCCGGCAAATATCAGCCCCAGCATTTT. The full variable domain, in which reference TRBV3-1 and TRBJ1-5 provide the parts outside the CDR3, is DTAVSQTPKYLVTQMGNDKSIKCEQNLGHDTMYWYKQDSKKFLKIMFSYNNKELIINETVPNRFSPKSPDKAHLNLHINSLELGDSAVYFCASSQGPGKYQPQHFGDGTRLSIL.

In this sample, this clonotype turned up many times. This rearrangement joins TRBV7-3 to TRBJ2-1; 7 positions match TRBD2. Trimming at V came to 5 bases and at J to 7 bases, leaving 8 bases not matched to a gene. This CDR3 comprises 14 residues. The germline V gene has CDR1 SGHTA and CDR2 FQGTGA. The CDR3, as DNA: TGTGCCAGCAGCCCGGCGGGACTATCTAATGAGCAGTTCTTC. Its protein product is CASSPAGLSNEQFF.

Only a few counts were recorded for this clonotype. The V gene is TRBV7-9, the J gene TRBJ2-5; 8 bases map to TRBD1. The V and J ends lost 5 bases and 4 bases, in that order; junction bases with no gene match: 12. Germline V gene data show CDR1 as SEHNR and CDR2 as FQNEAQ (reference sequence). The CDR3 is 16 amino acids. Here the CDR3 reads CASSRVDRGKGETQYF. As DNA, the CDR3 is TGTGCCAGCAGCCGTGTTGACAGGGGAAAAGGAGAGACCCAGTACTTC.

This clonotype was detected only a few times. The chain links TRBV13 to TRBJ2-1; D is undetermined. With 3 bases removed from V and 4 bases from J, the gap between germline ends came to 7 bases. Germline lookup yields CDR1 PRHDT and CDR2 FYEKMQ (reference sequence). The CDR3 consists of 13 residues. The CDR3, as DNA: TGTGCCAGCAGCTTGAACTTATACAATGAGCAGTTCTTC. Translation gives CASSLNLYNEQFF.

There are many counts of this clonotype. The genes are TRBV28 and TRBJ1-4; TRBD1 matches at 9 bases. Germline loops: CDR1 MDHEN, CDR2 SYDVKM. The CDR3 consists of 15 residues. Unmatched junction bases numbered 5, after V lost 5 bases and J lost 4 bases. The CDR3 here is CASSGGGQGNEKLFF. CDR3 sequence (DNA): TGTGCCAGCAGTGGAGGGGGACAGGGTAATGAAAAACTGTTTTTT.

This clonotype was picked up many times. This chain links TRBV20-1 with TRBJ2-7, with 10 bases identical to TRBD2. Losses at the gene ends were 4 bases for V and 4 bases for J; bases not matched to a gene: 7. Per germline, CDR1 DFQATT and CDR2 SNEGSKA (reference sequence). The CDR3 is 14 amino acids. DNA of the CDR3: TGCAGTGCTATCCCGGGACTAGCGACTTACGAGCAGTACTTC. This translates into CSAIPGLATYEQYF.

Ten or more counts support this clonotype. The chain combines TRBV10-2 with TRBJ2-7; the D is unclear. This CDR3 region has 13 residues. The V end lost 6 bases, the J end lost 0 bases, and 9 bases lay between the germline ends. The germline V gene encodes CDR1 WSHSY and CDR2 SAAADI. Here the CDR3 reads CASRGGLSYEQYF. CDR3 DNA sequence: TGCGCCAGCAGGGGCGGCCTCTCCTACGAGCAGTACTTC.

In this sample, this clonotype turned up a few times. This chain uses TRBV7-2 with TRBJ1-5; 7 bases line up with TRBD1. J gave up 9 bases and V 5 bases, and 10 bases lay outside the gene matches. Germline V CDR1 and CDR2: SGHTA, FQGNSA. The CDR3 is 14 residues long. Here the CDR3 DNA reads TGTGCCAGCAGCCCTGACAGGGAGCTAGGGCCCCAGCATTTT. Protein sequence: CASSPDRELGPQHF.

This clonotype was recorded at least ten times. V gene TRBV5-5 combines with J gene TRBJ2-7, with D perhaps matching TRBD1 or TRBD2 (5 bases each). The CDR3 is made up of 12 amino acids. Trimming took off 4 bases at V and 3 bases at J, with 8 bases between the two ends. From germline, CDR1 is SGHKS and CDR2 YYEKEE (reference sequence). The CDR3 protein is CASSGTDYEQYF. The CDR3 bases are TGTGCCAGCAGCGGGACGGACTACGAGCAGTACTTC.

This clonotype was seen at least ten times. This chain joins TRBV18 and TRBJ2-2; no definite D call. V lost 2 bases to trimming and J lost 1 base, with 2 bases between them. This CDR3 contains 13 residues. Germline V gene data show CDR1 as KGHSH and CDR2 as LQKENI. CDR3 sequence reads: CASSPRNTGELFF. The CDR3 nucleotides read TGTGCCAGCTCACCAAGGAACACCGGGGAGCTGTTTTTT.

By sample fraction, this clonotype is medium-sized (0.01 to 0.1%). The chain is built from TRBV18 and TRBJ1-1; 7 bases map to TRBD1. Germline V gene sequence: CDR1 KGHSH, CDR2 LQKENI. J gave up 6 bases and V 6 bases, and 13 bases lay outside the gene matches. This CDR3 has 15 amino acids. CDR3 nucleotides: TGTGCCAGCTCGCGCGACAGGGAGTTTTTGCCTGAAGCTTTCTTT. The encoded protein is CASSRDREFLPEAFF.

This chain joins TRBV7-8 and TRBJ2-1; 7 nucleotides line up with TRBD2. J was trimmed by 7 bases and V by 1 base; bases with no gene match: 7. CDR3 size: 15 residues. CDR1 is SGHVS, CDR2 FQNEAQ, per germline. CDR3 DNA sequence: TGTGCCAGCAGCTTAGAATCCGGGACTACAAATGAGCAGTTCTTC. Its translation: CASSLESGTTNEQFF.

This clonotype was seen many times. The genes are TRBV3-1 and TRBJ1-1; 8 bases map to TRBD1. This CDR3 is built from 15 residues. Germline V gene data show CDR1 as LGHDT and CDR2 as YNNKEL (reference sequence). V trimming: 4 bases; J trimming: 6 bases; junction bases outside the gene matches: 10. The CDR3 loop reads CASSPRTGREPEAFF. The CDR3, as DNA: TGTGCCAGCAGCCCGCGGACAGGGAGGGAACCTGAAGCTTTCTTT.

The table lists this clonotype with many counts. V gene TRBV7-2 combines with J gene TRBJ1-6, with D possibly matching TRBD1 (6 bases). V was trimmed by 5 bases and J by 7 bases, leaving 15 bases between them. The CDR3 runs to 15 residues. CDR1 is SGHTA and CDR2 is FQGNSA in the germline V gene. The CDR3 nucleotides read TGTGCCAGCAGCGCCCCCGGGACACCAAATTCACCCCTCCACTTT. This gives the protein CASSAPGTPNSPLHF.

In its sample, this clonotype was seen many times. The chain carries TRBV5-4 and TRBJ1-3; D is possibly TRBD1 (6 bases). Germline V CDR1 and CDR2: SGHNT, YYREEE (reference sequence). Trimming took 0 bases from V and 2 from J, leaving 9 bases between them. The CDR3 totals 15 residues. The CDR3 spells CASSLEQGAGNTIYF. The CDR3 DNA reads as TGTGCCAGCAGCTTGGAACAGGGCGCTGGAAACACCATATATTTT.

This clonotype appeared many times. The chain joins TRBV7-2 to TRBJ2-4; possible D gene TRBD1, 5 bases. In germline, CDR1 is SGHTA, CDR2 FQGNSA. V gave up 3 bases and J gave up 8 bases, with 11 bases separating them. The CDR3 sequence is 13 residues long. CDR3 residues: CASSFGLGDIQYF. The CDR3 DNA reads TGTGCCAGCAGCTTTGGGCTAGGGGACATTCAGTACTTC.

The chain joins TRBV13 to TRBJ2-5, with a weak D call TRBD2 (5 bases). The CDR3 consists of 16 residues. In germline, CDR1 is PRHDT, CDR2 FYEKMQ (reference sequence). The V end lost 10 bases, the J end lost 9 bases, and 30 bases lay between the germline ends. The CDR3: CANSPLKTERHMAQYF. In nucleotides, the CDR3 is TGTGCCAACTCCCCCCTTAAGACCGAGCGGCATATGGCCCAGTACTTC.

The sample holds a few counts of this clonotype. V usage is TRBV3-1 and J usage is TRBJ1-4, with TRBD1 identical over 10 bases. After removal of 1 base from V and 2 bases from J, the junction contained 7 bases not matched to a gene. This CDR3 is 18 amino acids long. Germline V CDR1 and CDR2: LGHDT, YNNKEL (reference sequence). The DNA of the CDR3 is TGTGCCAGCAGCCAAGGAGACAGGGGGCGCGGTACTAATGAAAAACTGTTTTTT. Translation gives CASSQGDRGRGTNEKLFF.

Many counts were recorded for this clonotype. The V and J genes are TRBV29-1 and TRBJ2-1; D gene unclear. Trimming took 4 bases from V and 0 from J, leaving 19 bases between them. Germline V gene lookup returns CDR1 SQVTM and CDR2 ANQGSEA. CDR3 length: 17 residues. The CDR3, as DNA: TGCAGCGTTGTCCCTAACTACCAACAAAACTCCTACAATGAGCAGTTCTTC. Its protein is CSVVPNYQQNSYNEQFF.

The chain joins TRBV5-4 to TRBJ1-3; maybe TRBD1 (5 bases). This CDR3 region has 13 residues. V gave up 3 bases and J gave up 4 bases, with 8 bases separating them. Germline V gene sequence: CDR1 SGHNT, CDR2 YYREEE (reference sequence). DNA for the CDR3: TGTGCCAGCAGCTACGGACACGGAAACACCATATATTTT. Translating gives CASSYGHGNTIYF.